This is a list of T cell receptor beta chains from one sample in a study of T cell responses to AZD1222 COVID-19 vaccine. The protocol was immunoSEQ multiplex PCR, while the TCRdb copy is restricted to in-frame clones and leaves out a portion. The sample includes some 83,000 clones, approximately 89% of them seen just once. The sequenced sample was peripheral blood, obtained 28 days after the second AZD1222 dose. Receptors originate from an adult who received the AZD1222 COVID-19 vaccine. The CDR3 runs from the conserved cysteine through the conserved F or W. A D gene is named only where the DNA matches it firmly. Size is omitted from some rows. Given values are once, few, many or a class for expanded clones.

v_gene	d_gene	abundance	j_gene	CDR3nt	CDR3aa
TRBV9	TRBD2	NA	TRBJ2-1	TGTGCCAGCAGCGTAGGGACTAGCGGGGGCGGAATAAACGGGGAGCAGTTCTTC	CASSVGTSGGGINGEQFF
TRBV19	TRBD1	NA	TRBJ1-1	TGTGCCAGTAGTACTCACCGGGACAGGGTTCAGGGTGCTGAAGCTTTCTTT	CASSTHRDRVQGAEAFF
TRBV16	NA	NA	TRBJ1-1	TGTGCCAGCAGCCAGAAAGGAGGAAGGTACACTGAAGCTTTCTTT	CASSQKGGRYTEAFF
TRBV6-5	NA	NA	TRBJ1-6	TGTGCCAGCAGATATGACAGTGCTTATTCACCCCTCCACTTT	CASRYDSAYSPLHF
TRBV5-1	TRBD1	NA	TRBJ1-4	TGCGCCAGCAGCCCTCGACCCGGGACAGTCCTTAATGAAAAACTGTTTTTT	CASSPRPGTVLNEKLFF
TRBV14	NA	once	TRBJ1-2	TGTGCCAGCAGCCAAGATCTAGGCACTCACCAGGGGGGCTACACCTTC	CASSQDLGTHQGGYTF
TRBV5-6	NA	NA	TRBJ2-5	TGTGCCAGCAGCTTGGTTCAGGCCCAAGAGACCCAGTACTTC	CASSLVQAQETQYF
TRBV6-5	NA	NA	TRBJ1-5	TGTGCCAGCAGTCCAGGGTATTGGAGCAATCAGCCCCAGCATTTT	CASSPGYWSNQPQHF
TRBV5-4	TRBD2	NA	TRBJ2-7	TGTGCCAGCAGCTTGGGGACTAGCGGGGGCTACGAGCAGTACTTC	CASSLGTSGGYEQYF
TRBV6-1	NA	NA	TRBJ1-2	TGTGCCAGCAGTGAAGGGAAGGCATCGGGCTACACCTTC	CASSEGKASGYTF
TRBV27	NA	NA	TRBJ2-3	TGTGCCAGCAGTTTACTAGGGGTAGATACGCAGTATTTT	CASSLLGVDTQYF
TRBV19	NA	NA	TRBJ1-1	TGTGCCAGTAGTCTTAGGCTGGAGGGAGAGAACACTGAAGCTTTCTTT	CASSLRLEGENTEAFF
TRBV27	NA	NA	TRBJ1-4	TGTGCCAGCAGTTTCTTGGGGACTAATGAAAAACTGTTTTTT	CASSFLGTNEKLFF
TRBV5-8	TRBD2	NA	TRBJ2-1	TGTGCCAGCAGCCTGTACATTAGCGGGGGGGCGGTAGAGCAGTTCTTC	CASSLYISGGAVEQFF
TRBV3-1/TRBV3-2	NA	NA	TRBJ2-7	TGTGCCAGCAGCCAAGAGGGGCGGGTAGCGTCCTACGAGCAGTACTTC	CASSQEGRVASYEQYF
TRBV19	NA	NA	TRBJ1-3	TGTGCCAGTAGTATGGACGTGCCCTCTGGAAACACCATATATTTT	CASSMDVPSGNTIYF
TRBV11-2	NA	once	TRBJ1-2	TGTGCCAGCAGTTATGGCAGGGCACAAAACTATGGCTACACCTTC	CASSYGRAQNYGYTF
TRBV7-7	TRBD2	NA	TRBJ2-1	TGTGCTAGCAGCTTAGGCGGGGGGGCCTACAATGAGCAGTTCTTC	CASSLGGGAYNEQFF
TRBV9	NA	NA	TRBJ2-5	TGTGCCAGCAGCGACGGGATTCTATGGGAGACCCAGTACTTC	CASSDGILWETQYF
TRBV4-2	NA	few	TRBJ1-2	TGTGCCAGCAGCCAATGGGGGGCTGTTGGCTACACCTTC	CASSQWGAVGYTF
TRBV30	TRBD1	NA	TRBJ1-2	TGTGCCTGGTTCCGGGACAGGCCCTTCAGCTACACCTTC	CAWFRDRPFSYTF
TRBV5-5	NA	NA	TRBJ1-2	TGTGCCAGCAGCTTGGCGGTGGGCTATGGCTACACCTTC	CASSLAVGYGYTF
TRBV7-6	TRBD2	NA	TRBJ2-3	TGTGCCAGCAGCTTGGCCCGGGGGGGGGAAGGAGATACGCAGTATTTT	CASSLARGGEGDTQYF
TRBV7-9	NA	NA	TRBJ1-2	TGTGCCAGCAGCCCAGTTGACAGGAACTATGGCTACACCTTC	CASSPVDRNYGYTF
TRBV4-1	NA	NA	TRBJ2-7	TGCGCCAGCAGCCAAAGAACCTCTAGCAGCTACGAGCAGTACTTC	CASSQRTSSSYEQYF
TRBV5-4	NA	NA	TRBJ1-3	TGTGCCAGCAGGCGCAGACCGGGGAAAAGACTACTAACTGTTGGAAACACCATATATTTT	CASRRRPGKRLLTVGNTIYF
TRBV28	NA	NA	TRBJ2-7	TGTGCCAGCAGCCCCCCCCCGGATCGCGAGCAGTACTTC	CASSPPPDREQYF
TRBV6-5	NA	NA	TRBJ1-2	TGTGCCAGCAGTTACGTGGCAGGAGTATATGGCTACACCTTC	CASSYVAGVYGYTF
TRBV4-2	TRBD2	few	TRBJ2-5	TGTGCCAGCAGCCAAGCTACAAGCGGGGGGGCCTGGAAAGAGACCCAGTACTTC	CASSQATSGGAWKETQYF
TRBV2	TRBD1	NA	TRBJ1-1	TGTGCCAGCAGCTTAGACAGGGATCTGAACACTGAAGCTTTCTTT	CASSLDRDLNTEAFF
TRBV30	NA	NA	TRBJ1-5	TGTGCCTGGAGTGACAGTAATCAGCCCCAGCATTTT	CAWSDSNQPQHF
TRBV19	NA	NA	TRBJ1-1	TGTGCCAGTAGCGGGGTTAACACTGAAGCTTTCTTT	CASSGVNTEAFF
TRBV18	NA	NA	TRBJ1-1	TGTGCCAGCTCACCCTCGGCGGGCACCCAGAACACTGAAGCTTTCTTT	CASSPSAGTQNTEAFF
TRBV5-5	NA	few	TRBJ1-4	TGTGCCAGCAGCTTCGGGCTACATGAAAAACTGTTTTTT	CASSFGLHEKLFF
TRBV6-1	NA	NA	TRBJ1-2	TGTGCCAGCAACTACAGGGTAGGCTATGGCTACACCTTC	CASNYRVGYGYTF
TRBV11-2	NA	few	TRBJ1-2	TGTGCCAGCAGCCCGGGCAGAATTGGCTACACCTTC	CASSPGRIGYTF
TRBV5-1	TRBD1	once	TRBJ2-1	TGCGCCAGCAGACCCCAGCCGGGACAGGGTAATGAGCAGTTCTTC	CASRPQPGQGNEQFF
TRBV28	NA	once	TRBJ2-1	TGTGCCAGCATTCCTCAAGGGGTCAGGGGTAAAGTTGAGCAGTTCTTC	CASIPQGVRGKVEQFF
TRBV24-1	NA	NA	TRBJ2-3	TGTGCCACCAGTGATTTGCATGAGGGGACTCCCCATGTCGCAGATACGCAGTATTTT	CATSDLHEGTPHVADTQYF
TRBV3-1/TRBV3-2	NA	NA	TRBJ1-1	TGTGCCAGCAGCCAGTTTTGGGGGGTGAACACTGAAGCTTTCTTT	CASSQFWGVNTEAFF
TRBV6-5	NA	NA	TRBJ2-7	TGTGCCAGCAGTTACTTTGGCAGCTCCTACGAGCAGTACTTC	CASSYFGSSYEQYF
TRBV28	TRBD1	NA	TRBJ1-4	TGTGCCAGCAGACAGACAGGGAAAAATGAAAAACTGTTTTTT	CASRQTGKNEKLFF